This note documents a single T cell receptor (beta chain) sequence. One entry per CDR3 protein, called by TCRdb with MiXCR from the 5' RACE reads. The table has under 700,000 distinct CDR3 sequences, just over 20% seen once; the top ten hold around an eighth. This sample is part of a study of T-cell memory formation after mild COVID-19. The sequence came from an adult woman who had mild COVID-19 (a few samples of this study predate the infection). Cell type and time point are not known. Source material: PBMCs or a T cell subset sorted from them (not recorded which).

The CDR3 reads CASSDRTGGGGYTF. Here the CDR3 DNA reads TGTGCCAGCAGCGACCGGACCGGGGGGGGTGGCTACACCTTC. The chain combines TRBV9 with TRBJ1-2; weak D call: TRBD1 (5 bases). Trimming pared 3 bases from V and 7 bases from J, leaving 16 bases between. Germline V CDR1 and CDR2: SGDLS, YYNGEE. This CDR3 is 14 amino acids long. The whole variable domain, filled in from reference TRBV9 and TRBJ1-2, reads DSGVTQTPKHLITATGQRVTLRCSPRSGDLSVYWYQQSLDQGLQFLIQYYNGEERAKGNILERFSAQQFPDLHSELNLSSLELGDSALYFCASSDRTGGGGYTFGSGTRLTVV.